This TCR beta chain was documented in a study of blood T cells in healthy people across ages. This CDR3 has 15 amino acids. Germline lookup yields CDR1 SEHNR and CDR2 FQNEAQ (reference sequence). Trimming removed 5 bases from V and 8 bases from J, with 19 bases in between. Primed by a sample-barcoded 5' primer and a J-beta primer mix, a second PCR proceeded for about 7 to 12 cycles. TCRdb used MiXCR to reprocess the 5' RACE reads, holding one entry per CDR3 protein. This table holds 790,000 or so distinct CDR3 sequences, more than 55% found once. The clonotype was recovered from a man aged 40-55 years in good health. Specimen: blood. V gene TRBV7-9 combines with J gene TRBJ2-1; weak D call: TRBD2 (6 bases). CDR3 in amino acids: CASSRPGVSGDEQFF. DNA of the CDR3: TGTGCCAGCAGCCGACCGGGGGTCAGTGGGGATGAGCAGTTCTTC.